The T cell receptor beta chain described here comes from a study of blood T cell repertoires in COVID-19. About the research overall: Acute and convalescent COVID-19 samples came from the United States, Italy and Spain.

Germline trimming cut 5 bases from V and 3 bases from J; bases unmatched to any gene: 16. The CDR3 sequence is 18 residues long. Germline V gives CDR1 WNHNN, CDR2 SYGVQD (reference sequence). Sequenced by immunoSEQ multiplex PCR; TCRdb stores in-frame clones only, minus some. The sample carries around 170,000 clones, 88% recorded once. The chain is built from TRBV10-1 and TRBJ2-3; TRBD1 matches at 8 bases. The specimen sequenced was peripheral blood. This clonotype originated in a man aged 55 to 70 with acute or convalescent COVID-19. CDR3 in DNA: TGCGCCAGCAGTCTTCCCAATAATCGGACAGGGTCAACAGATACGCAGTATTTT. Protein product: CASSLPNNRTGSTDTQYF.